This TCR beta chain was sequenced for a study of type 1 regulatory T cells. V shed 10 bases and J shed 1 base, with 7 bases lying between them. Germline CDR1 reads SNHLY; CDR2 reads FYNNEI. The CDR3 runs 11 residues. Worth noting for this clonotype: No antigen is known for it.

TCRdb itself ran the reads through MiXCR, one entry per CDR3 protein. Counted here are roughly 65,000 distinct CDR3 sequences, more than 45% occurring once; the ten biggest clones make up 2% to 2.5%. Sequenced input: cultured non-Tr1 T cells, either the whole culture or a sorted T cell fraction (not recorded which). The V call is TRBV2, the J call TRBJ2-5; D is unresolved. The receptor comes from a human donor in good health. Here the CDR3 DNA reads TGTGCCACCCAGTCCCAAGAGACCCAGTACTTC. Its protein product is CATQSQETQYF. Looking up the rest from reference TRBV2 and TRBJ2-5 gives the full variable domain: EPEVTQTPSHQVTQMGQEVILRCVPISNHLYFYWYRQILGQKVEFLVSFYNNEISEKSEIFDDQFSVERPDGSNFTLKIRSTKLEDSAMYFCATQSQETQYFGPGTRLLVL.